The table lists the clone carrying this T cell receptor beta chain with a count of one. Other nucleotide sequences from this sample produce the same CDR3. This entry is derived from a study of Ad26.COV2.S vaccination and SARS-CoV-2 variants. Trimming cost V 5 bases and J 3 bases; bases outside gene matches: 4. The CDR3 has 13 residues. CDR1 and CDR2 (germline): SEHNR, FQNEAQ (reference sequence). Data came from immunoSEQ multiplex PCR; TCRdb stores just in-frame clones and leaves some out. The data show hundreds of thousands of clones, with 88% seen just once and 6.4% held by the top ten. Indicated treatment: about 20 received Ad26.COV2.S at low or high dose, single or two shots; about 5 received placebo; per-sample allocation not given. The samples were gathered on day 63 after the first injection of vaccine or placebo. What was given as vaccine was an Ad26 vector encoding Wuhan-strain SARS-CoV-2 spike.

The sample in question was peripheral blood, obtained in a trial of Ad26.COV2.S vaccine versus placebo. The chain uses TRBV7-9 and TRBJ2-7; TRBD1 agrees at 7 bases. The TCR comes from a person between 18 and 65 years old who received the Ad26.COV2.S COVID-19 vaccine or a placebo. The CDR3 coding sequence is TGTGCCAGCAGCCGGGGACAGAACTACGAGCAGTACTTC. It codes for CASSRGQNYEQYF.